These 11 T cell receptor beta chains were sequenced from one sample in a study of response to subunit inactivated influenza vaccine. One entry per CDR3 protein, called by TCRdb with MiXCR from the RT-PCR reads. The sample contains 650,000 to 800,000 distinct CDR3 sequences, roughly 13% of which appear only once. This specimen consisted of PBMCs from blood, obtained roughly 15 days before vaccination. These receptors all come from a man aged 45-65 years who received an inactivated influenza vaccine.

The gene calls are TRBV29-1 and TRBJ1-1; D is undetermined. CDR1 SQVTM and CDR2 ANQGSEA come from the germline V gene. This CDR3 has 12 residues. Trimming took 7 bases from V and 5 from J, leaving 14 bases between them. CDR3 sequence: CSGSGSGTEAFF. DNA for the CDR3: TGCAGCGGATCCGGGTCAGGAACTGAAGCTTTCTTT.

This clonotype was seen only a few times. The CDR3 reads CASSIPGGRLNEKLFF. The CDR3 coding sequence is TGTGCCAGCAGCATCCCGGGGGGGCGTCTTAATGAAAAACTGTTTTTT. The V and J genes are TRBV7-9 and TRBJ1-4; possible D gene TRBD1, 6 bases. Per germline, CDR1 SEHNR and CDR2 FQNEAQ (reference sequence). The ends were cut back, 5 bases at V and 4 bases at J, with 17 bases in the middle. CDR3 length equals 16 residues.

This clonotype was found a few times. This rearrangement joins TRBV7-9 to TRBJ2-1; D is unresolved. This CDR3 comprises 11 residues. The V end was cut by 7 bases, the J end by 6 bases, with 7 bases between. The germline V gene has CDR1 SEHNR and CDR2 FQNEAQ (reference sequence). The CDR3 loop is CASTLRNEQFF. In nucleotides, the CDR3 is TGTGCCAGCACCCTCCGCAATGAGCAGTTCTTC.

This chain connects TRBV27 to TRBJ2-7, with unresolved D. Germline-derived CDR1 and CDR2 are MNHEY and SMNVEV (reference sequence). V was clipped by 3 bases and J by 0 bases, with 9 bases between them. The CDR3 totals 14 residues. The CDR3 loop reads CASSLTVSSYEQYF. In nucleotides, the CDR3 is TGTGCCAGCAGTTTGACGGTGAGCTCCTACGAGCAGTACTTC.

This clonotype was seen ten or more times. The V call is TRBV7-6, the J call TRBJ2-7, with a tentative D call TRBD2 (6 bases). The CDR3 extends over 16 amino acids. Germline V CDR1 and CDR2: SGHVS, FNYEAQ. Trimming shortened V by 4 bases and J by 4 bases, and 20 bases separated the two germline ends. CDR3 sequence reads: CASSYDPGVNPYEQYF. The CDR3 nucleotides read TGTGCCAGCAGCTACGACCCGGGGGTCAACCCTTACGAGCAGTACTTC.

The chain recombines TRBV12-3 or TRBV12-4 with TRBJ2-3; TRBD1 is a possible D gene (6 bases). This CDR3 comprises 13 residues. Trimming cost V 8 bases and J 3 bases, with 12 bases left between them. CDR3 DNA sequence: TGTGCCAGCGAGTACAGGGAGACAGATACGCAGTATTTT. This gives the protein CASEYRETDTQYF.

This clonotype was seen only a few times. The chain is built from TRBV12-3 or TRBV12-4 and TRBJ2-2; 13 bases map to TRBD2. The CDR3 totals 17 residues. The V gene end was trimmed by 5 bases and the J gene end by 6 bases; junction bases not matched to a gene: 9. This CDR3 is CASSLTPLAGGPGELFF. Here the CDR3 DNA reads TGTGCCAGCAGTCTCACCCCACTAGCGGGGGGGCCCGGGGAGCTGTTTTTT.

This clonotype has only a few counts. The J gene is TRBJ2-1, the V gene TRBV12-3 or TRBV12-4; TRBD1 might be the D (5 bases). The CDR3 consists of 14 residues. Between the trimmed V and J ends, which lost 6 bases and 0 bases, there was a span of 9 bases. CDR3 region: CASRGDSSYNEQFF. The DNA for the CDR3 is TGTGCCAGCAGAGGAGACAGCTCCTACAATGAGCAGTTCTTC.

This chain links TRBV11-2 with TRBJ2-7; TRBD1 is a possible D gene (6 bases). CDR3 size: 14 residues. V gave up 5 bases and J gave up 3 bases, with 14 bases separating them. CDR1 SGHAT and CDR2 FQNNGV come from the germline V gene. DNA for the CDR3: TGTGCCAGCAGCCCACCAGAGGACAGCTACGAGCAGTACTTC. It translates to CASSPPEDSYEQYF.

This clonotype has more than one count but fewer than ten. The genes are TRBV4-1 and TRBJ2-5; 8 bases line up with TRBD2. The CDR3 runs to 17 residues. CDR1 is MGHRA, CDR2 YSYEKL, per germline. Trimming cost V 1 base and J 1 base; bases outside gene matches: 8. CDR3 nucleotides: TGCGCCAGCAGCCAAGTCGGAACGGGGGGGATCCAAGAGACCCAGTACTTC. It encodes CASSQVGTGGIQETQYF.

The J gene is TRBJ2-3, the V gene TRBV6-2 or TRBV6-3; D perhaps matches TRBD2 (5 bases). The V gene lost 6 bases and the J gene lost 2 bases, with 15 bases spanning the gap. The germline gives CDR1 MNHEY, CDR2 SVGEGT. There are 15 residues in the CDR3. CDR3 coding DNA: TGTGCCAGCAGGCGAGAGGCGGGTCTCACAGATACGCAGTATTTT. Translating gives CASRREAGLTDTQYF.